The 2 T cell receptor beta chains below all came from one sample that was sequenced in a study of control samples from healthy donors and cancer patients. Measured with immunoSEQ multiplex PCR; TCRdb has only the in-frame clones, and not every one. Of 100,000 to 150,000 clones listed, roughly 90% are singletons. The sequenced sample consisted of blood. These receptors were taken from a man younger than 35 in good health.

This chain's CDR3 is CASRQAGDRAEQFF. In DNA, the CDR3 is TGTGCCAGCAGACAAGCGGGAGATCGGGCTGAGCAGTTCTTC. The chain carries TRBV28 and TRBJ2-1; TRBD2 matches 8 bases. The germline V gene encodes CDR1 MDHEN and CDR2 SYDVKM. The CDR3 extends over 14 amino acids. The V and J ends lost 6 bases and 9 bases, in that order; junction bases with no gene match: 10.

This clone was detected once. The CDR3, as DNA: TGCGCCAGCGGTCGTCAGAGCTCCTACGAGCAGTACTTC. Amino acid sequence: CASGRQSSYEQYF. This sequence joins TRBV10-2 and TRBJ2-7; D is uncertain. Germline V gene lookup returns CDR1 WSHSY and CDR2 SAAADI. The CDR3 loop spans 13 amino acids. The germline V and J ends were trimmed by 8 bases and 0 bases, with 11 bases remaining between them.